Shown below are 30 T cell receptor beta chains from a single sample sequenced in a study of blood T cell repertoires in COVID-19 (dated by TCRdb to 2018 to 2020). The library was made by the immunoSEQ multiplex PCR assay. The source is immuneACCESS, and TCRdb retained only in-frame sequences with V and J called. Part of the clones is not carried over; for the studies checked, unresolved V genes explain less than half of this, and the remainder is unexplained. The sample contains under 90,000 clones, around 88% of them found a single time. More than 4.5% of the sample is held by the ten biggest clonotypes. Sequences were obtained from peripheral blood. The receptors originated from a man between 60 and 75 years old with acute or convalescent COVID-19.

This rearrangement joins TRBV5-4 to TRBJ2-3, with TRBD1 as a possible D gene (6 bases). V lost 0 bases and J 4 bases, leaving 12 bases between the germline ends. The CDR3 is 15 residues long. CDR1 and CDR2 from the germline V gene are SGHNT and YYREEE (reference sequence). The DNA of the CDR3 is TGTGCCAGCAGCTTGGAACAGGGTTATGCAGATACGCAGTATTTT. This translates into CASSLEQGYADTQYF.

The CDR3 protein is CASSYAGQNTDTQYF. For the CDR3, the DNA is TGTGCCAGCAGTTACGCAGGACAGAACACAGATACGCAGTATTTT. The chain links TRBV6-6 to TRBJ2-3; the D gene is possibly TRBD1 (6 bases). There are 15 residues in the CDR3. Trimming cost V 2 bases and J 2 bases, with 11 bases left between them. Per the germline V gene, CDR1 is MNHNY and CDR2 is SVGAGI (reference sequence).

In its sample, this clone was seen once. The J gene is TRBJ2-2, the V gene TRBV6-6; 12 bases are shared with TRBD1. V lost 6 bases and J lost 3; bases outside the gene matches: 5. CDR3 length: 16 residues. The germline V gene encodes CDR1 MNHNY and CDR2 SVGAGI (reference sequence). The CDR3 coding sequence is TGTGCCAGCAGGGGACAGGGGGCGGCGGACACCGGGGAGCTGTTTTTT. Protein product: CASRGQGAADTGELFF.

The rearrangement joins TRBV12-3 or TRBV12-4 to TRBJ1-2, with no clear D. The CDR3 is 13 amino acids. Trimming stripped 3 bases from V and 4 bases from J, with 9 bases between. The CDR3 DNA is TGTGCCAGCAGTTTGAGGGTGGCCTATGGCTACACCTTC. Translating it yields CASSLRVAYGYTF.

CDR3: CASSLAQVNEKLFF. In nucleotides, the CDR3 is TGTGCCAGCAGCTTAGCACAGGTTAATGAAAAACTGTTTTTT. The chain joins TRBV7-2 to TRBJ1-4, with D possibly matching TRBD1 (5 bases). From germline, CDR1 is SGHTA and CDR2 FQGNSA. The CDR3 is 14 amino acids. V was shortened by 0 bases and J by 4 bases, with 6 bases between the two germline ends.

The CDR3 reads CASSFGVLAGNQETQYF. The CDR3 DNA follows: TGTGCCAGCAGCTTTGGTGTGCTAGCGGGGAATCAAGAGACCCAGTACTTC. The gene calls are TRBV5-5 and TRBJ2-5; 9 nucleotides align to TRBD2. The ends lost 2 bases at V and 2 bases at J; junction bases unmatched: 10. Per the germline V gene, CDR1 is SGHKS and CDR2 is YYEKEE (reference sequence). The CDR3 spans 17 residues.

The chain links TRBV7-8 to TRBJ1-6, with 9 bases identical to TRBD1. The germline CDR1 and CDR2 sequences are SGHVS and FQNEAQ. The CDR3 consists of 15 residues. V was pared by 4 bases and J by 8 bases, with 6 bases of the junction left unmatched. CDR3 sequence reads: CASSWTQGADSPLHF. CDR3 in DNA: TGTGCCAGCAGCTGGACACAGGGGGCTGATTCACCCCTCCACTTT.

This clone has a single count. The rearrangement joins TRBV10-1 to TRBJ2-5; tentatively, D is TRBD1 (5 bases). CDR3 size: 15 residues. The germline CDR1 and CDR2 sequences are WNHNN and SYGVQD (reference sequence). The V and J ends lost 0 bases and 4 bases respectively, with 12 bases between them. For the CDR3, the DNA is TGCGCCAGCAGTGAGTCCCAGGGCTCGGGAGAGACCCAGTACTTC. Protein sequence: CASSESQGSGETQYF.

The chain combines TRBV2 with TRBJ1-6; D is possibly TRBD1 (6 bases). The CDR3 runs 15 residues. CDR1 and CDR2 (germline): SNHLY, FYNNEI. V shed 6 bases and J shed 7 bases, with 16 bases lying between them. The CDR3 reads CASSPSRQGNSPLHF. The CDR3 nucleotides are TGTGCCAGCAGCCCGTCCCGGCAGGGGAATTCACCCCTCCACTTT.

To note about this clone: At one boundary the junction diverges from the germline segment, which might be a read error. The V and J genes are TRBV6-1 and TRBJ1-5; D uncertain. CDR1 and CDR2 (germline): MNHNS, SASEGT. The CDR3 length is 13 residues. The CDR3 is CASSEAFGIGRNF. The CDR3, as DNA: TGTGCCAGCAGTGAAGCCTTCGGGATAGGAAGGAATTTT.

CDR3 sequence: CASSALMNTEAFF. CDR3 in DNA: TGTGCCAGCAGCGCACTAATGAACACTGAAGCTTTCTTT. This rearrangement joins TRBV9 to TRBJ1-1; the D is unclear. This CDR3 has 13 amino acids. V lost 3 bases and J 0 bases, leaving 6 bases between the germline ends. The germline gives CDR1 SGDLS, CDR2 YYNGEE.

The CDR3 coding sequence is TGTGCCAGCAGCTTAATCGAATCCGCGGGGTTCGCCAATCAGCCCCAGCATTTT. It encodes CASSLIESAGFANQPQHF. This rearrangement joins TRBV7-2 to TRBJ1-5; D ambiguous. This CDR3 is built from 18 residues. Trimming removed 2 bases from V and 3 bases from J, with 20 bases in between. Germline V CDR1 and CDR2: SGHTA, FQGNSA.

The CDR3 region has the DNA TGTGCCAGCAGCTCGGGACAGGGAATTGGTGTAGCTTTCTTT. Its protein is CASSSGQGIGVAFF. This chain uses TRBV7-8 with TRBJ1-1; 9 bases map to TRBD1. CDR1 and CDR2 (germline): SGHVS, FQNEAQ. The CDR3 sequence is 14 residues long. The V and J ends lost 4 bases and 10 bases, in that order; junction bases with no gene match: 10.

The chain is built from TRBV12-3 or TRBV12-4 and TRBJ1-4; no reliable D call. This CDR3 has 11 residues. Trimming removed 5 bases at V and 11 bases at J, with 9 bases between. The CDR3 loop reads CASSSTRKLFF. The CDR3 coding sequence is TGTGCCAGCAGTAGTACTCGGAAACTGTTTTTT.

J is TRBJ1-6 and V is TRBV30; 9 bases match TRBD1. Germline CDR1 and CDR2: GTSNPN and SVGIG (reference sequence). The J segment lost 0 bases and the V segment lost 8 bases, leaving 5 bases of the junction unmatched. The CDR3 is 15 amino acids. This chain's CDR3 is CAGGTGSSYNSPLHF. The CDR3 coding sequence is TGTGCCGGCGGGACAGGGAGCTCCTATAATTCACCCCTCCACTTT. The full variable domain, completed using reference TRBV30 and TRBJ1-6, is SQTIHQWPATLVQPVGSPLSLECTVEGTSNPNLYWYRQAAGRGLQLLFYSVGIGQISSEVPQNLSASRPQDRQFILSSKKLLLSDSGFYLCAGGTGSSYNSPLHFGNGTRLTVT.

Comments on this clone: The sample contains more than one DNA sequence encoding this CDR3. The chain is built from TRBV13 and TRBJ2-1; TRBD2 agrees at 10 bases. The CDR3 length is 20 residues. Losses at the gene ends were 2 bases for V and 0 bases for J; bases not matched to a gene: 13. Germline values: CDR1 PRHDT, CDR2 FYEKMQ (reference sequence). This chain's CDR3 is CASSLFYLAGALSSYNEQFF. The CDR3 DNA follows: TGTGCCAGCAGCTTATTTTATCTAGCGGGGGCCTTGAGCTCCTACAATGAGCAGTTCTTC.

The chain couples TRBV5-4 to TRBJ2-7; 8 nucleotides align to TRBD1. The germline V gene encodes CDR1 SGHNT and CDR2 YYREEE (reference sequence). J lost 3 bases, V lost 2 bases, and 7 bases had no gene match. The CDR3 is 15 residues long. CDR3 in DNA: TGTGCCAGCAGCTTCGGGACAGGAACTCTCTACGAGCAGTACTTC. It specifies CASSFGTGTLYEQYF.

The chain uses TRBV11-2 and TRBJ2-1; 7 nucleotides agree with TRBD1. Germline values: CDR1 SGHAT, CDR2 FQNNGV. The junction had 7 bases not matched to a gene; V was cut back by 0 bases and J by 11 bases. The CDR3 spans 14 residues. The CDR3 DNA sequence: TGTGCCAGCAGCTTAGATCAGGTGGGACAGAAGCAGTTCTTC. Translating it yields CASSLDQVGQKQFF.

The chain links TRBV27 to TRBJ2-2; 7 positions match TRBD2. The CDR3 is 15 amino acids. CDR1 and CDR2 from the germline V gene are MNHEY and SMNVEV (reference sequence). V was clipped by 4 bases and J by 2 bases; unmatched bases: 4. This CDR3 reads CASSSGLFNTGELFF. CDR3 DNA sequence: TGTGCCAGCAGTTCGGGACTATTTAACACCGGGGAGCTGTTTTTT.

The chain has TRBV7-3 and TRBJ2-3, with 7 bases fitting TRBD1. Germline V gene data show CDR1 as SGHTA and CDR2 as FQGTGA. V shed 3 bases, J shed 6 bases, and the junction held 3 bases outside the gene matches. The CDR3 runs to 13 residues. CDR3 residues: CASSFTGEDTQYF. The CDR3 DNA follows: TGTGCCAGCAGCTTTACAGGGGAGGATACGCAGTATTTT.

V gene TRBV19 combines with J gene TRBJ1-3, with D maybe TRBD1 (5 bases). In germline, CDR1 is LNHDA, CDR2 SQIVND (reference sequence). There are 16 residues in the CDR3. V gave up 9 bases and J gave up 1 base, with 19 bases separating them. CDR3 in amino acids: CASESSQGVSGNTIYF. CDR3 coding DNA: TGTGCCAGCGAAAGCTCTCAAGGGGTGTCTGGAAACACCATATATTTT.

The chain recombines TRBV6-2 or TRBV6-3 with TRBJ1-5, with 9 bases fitting TRBD1. Germline CDR1 and CDR2: MNHEY and SVGEGT. The CDR3 is made up of 16 amino acids. V trimming: 2 bases; J trimming: 7 bases; junction bases outside the gene matches: 9. The CDR3 bases are TGTGCCAGCAGTTACCCCGGGACAGGGTATCGACAGCCCCAGCATTTT. Its translation: CASSYPGTGYRQPQHF.

Regarding this clone: The CDR3 does not close with the conserved phenylalanine or tryptophan, likely indicating a read error. It is unclear where the CDR3 begins or ends on the DNA, so no DNA is shown, and the CDR3 is as TCRdb lists it. CDR3 sequence: CAWSVGRSKKI. The chain recombines TRBV30 with TRBJ1-2. The CDR3 spans 11 residues, counting both ends. CDR1 GTSNPN and CDR2 SVGIG come from the germline V gene (reference sequence).

This sequence joins TRBV18 and TRBJ1-3, with 7 bases that match TRBD1. The CDR3 length is 16 residues. In germline, CDR1 is KGHSH, CDR2 LQKENI. V trimming: 0 bases; J trimming: 0 bases; junction bases outside the gene matches: 2. Here the CDR3 reads CASSPPGQRSGNTIYF. In DNA, the CDR3 is TGTGCCAGCTCACCACCGGGACAGCGCTCTGGAAACACCATATATTTT.

The CDR3 sequence is CASSLDGTSGGLYNEQFF. The DNA for the CDR3 is TGCGCCAGCAGCTTGGATGGGACTAGCGGGGGTTTGTACAATGAGCAGTTCTTC. The chain couples TRBV5-1 to TRBJ2-1, with 14 bases matching TRBD2. Germline-derived CDR1 and CDR2 are SGHRS and YFSETQ. The V segment lost 0 bases and the J segment 4 bases; nucleotides outside the gene matches: 6. The CDR3 contains 18 residues.

The rearrangement links TRBV19 to TRBJ1-5; 8 bases match TRBD1. This CDR3 comprises 18 residues. Unmatched junction bases numbered 16, after V lost 6 bases and J lost 3 bases. CDR1 LNHDA and CDR2 SQIVND come from the germline V gene (reference sequence). The CDR3 DNA follows: TGTGCCAGTAGCCAAGCCCGCCATCAACAGGGGGTCAATCAGCCCCAGCATTTT. Protein sequence: CASSQARHQQGVNQPQHF.

J is TRBJ1-4 and V is TRBV2; D remains ambiguous. Germline-derived CDR1 and CDR2 are SNHLY and FYNNEI. The CDR3 is made up of 13 amino acids. Trimming left V 4 bases short and J 4 bases short, with 7 bases between. The CDR3 loop reads CASSVERNEKLFF. The CDR3 bases are TGTGCCAGCAGTGTTGAGCGTAATGAAAAACTGTTTTTT.

The rearrangement uses TRBV6-5 and TRBJ1-2; 10 nucleotides line up with TRBD1. The CDR3 is made up of 14 amino acids. CDR1 is MNHEY, CDR2 SVGAGI, per germline. The junction had 1 base not matched to a gene; V was cut back by 5 bases and J by 1 base. The CDR3 reads CASSRDRGNYGYTF. The DNA of the CDR3 is TGTGCCAGCAGTCGGGACAGGGGTAACTATGGCTACACCTTC.

The rearrangement uses TRBV21-1 and TRBJ1-3. TRBV21-1 is labeled a pseudogene. The CDR3 runs to 17 residues. The CDR3 loop reads CACPCWCGRGGGNTIYF. CDR3 bases: TGTGCCTGCCCGTGTTGGTGCGGACGGGGTGGGGGAAACACCATATATTTT.

The chain recombines TRBV6-2 or TRBV6-3 with TRBJ2-5, with unresolved D. V lost 2 bases and J lost 2, with 9 bases in between. Germline V gene data show CDR1 as MNHEY and CDR2 as SVGEGT. This CDR3 contains 14 residues. CDR3 nucleotide sequence: TGTGCCAGCAGTTACAGTGGCCCACAAGAGACCCAGTACTTC. It codes for CASSYSGPQETQYF.